This TCR beta chain is from a study of T cells after yellow fever vaccination. The CDR3 consists of 12 residues. V gave up 7 bases and J gave up 7 bases, with 13 bases separating them. Germline V gene data show CDR1 as MNHEY and CDR2 as SVGAGI. This clonotype was seen a handful of times. The antigen remains undetermined. Universal primer sites and UMIs were introduced during 5'RACE template-switching synthesis of TCR cDNA. TCRdb reprocessed the 5' RACE reads via MiXCR and lists one record per CDR3 protein. The sample includes 450,000 to 600,000 distinct CDR3 sequences, about 17% of them seen just once. Notes on the study in general: Most clones from primary vaccination resurfaced after the booster (96% CD4, over 75% CD8).

Sequenced here: PBMCs, sampled about 5 days after the first yellow fever vaccination. This clonotype was sampled from a young man who received the YFV17D yellow fever vaccine. J is TRBJ1-2 and V is TRBV6-5; the D is unclear. The CDR3 loop is CASIGPSSGYTF. DNA for the CDR3: TGTGCCAGCATTGGGCCCAGCTCTGGCTACACCTTC.